This T cell receptor beta chain was captured by sequencing in a study of blood T cell repertoires in COVID-19. J gave up 7 bases and V 1 base, and 5 bases lay outside the gene matches. Germline V lookup: CDR1 LNHDA, CDR2 SQIVND (reference sequence). The CDR3 extends over 15 amino acids. Only in-frame clones appear in the TCRdb table, and some are missing; sequencing was by immunoSEQ multiplex PCR. The table lists approximately 200,000 clones, 80% to 90% of them singletons. The rearrangement joins TRBV19 to TRBJ2-1, with 9 nucleotides matching TRBD1. The sequenced sample consisted of peripheral blood. The clonotype comes from a man aged 55-75 years who had recovered from COVID-19. The DNA of the CDR3 is TGTGCCAGTAGTATAGGGCACAGGGGGCTAAATGAGCAGTTCTTC. It specifies CASSIGHRGLNEQFF.